A selection of T cell receptor beta chains follows, all from one sample in a study of CD8+ T cells in alopecia areata. The data were produced by immunoSEQ multiplex PCR, yet TCRdb's version contains in-frame clones alone and is incomplete. The table includes approximately 200,000 clones, around 56% detected once. Sequencing used CD4+ T cells sorted from blood, obtained at week 4, from a patient treated with tofacitinib. The receptors stem from a human donor with alopecia areata. Each CDR3 is given with its conserved first and last residue. The D gene is left open where the match is weak. Clone size is not always given. Where it is, it says once, few, many or a class for expanded clones.

size: few; D: TRBD2; length: 18; V: TRBV28; J: TRBJ2-2; DNA: TGTGCCAGCGGTCTGACAGCCGGACTAGCGGGGAAGACCGGGGAGCTGTTTTTT; CDR3: CASGLTAGLAGKTGELFF
size: -; D: TRBD1; length: 16; V: TRBV29-1; J: TRBJ1-2; DNA: TGCAGCGCTACACTGAAACCGGGACAGGGGGCGCAAGGCTACACCTTC; CDR3: CSATLKPGQGAQGYTF
size: -; D: -; length: 12; V: TRBV25-1; J: TRBJ2-5; DNA: TGTGCCAGCAGAAGGCTACAAGAGACCCAGTACTTC; CDR3: CASRRLQETQYF
size: -; D: TRBD1; length: 14; V: TRBV7-8; J: TRBJ2-7; DNA: TGTGCCAGCAGCTTAAGACAGGGAGCCTACGAGCAGTACTTC; CDR3: CASSLRQGAYEQYF
size: -; D: TRBD2; length: 16; V: TRBV4-1; J: TRBJ2-7; DNA: TGCGCCAGCAGCGCCCGGCGAGCTAGCGGGGGACACGAGCAGTACTTC; CDR3: CASSARRASGGHEQYF
size: few; D: -; length: 15; V: TRBV23-1; J: TRBJ2-6; DNA: TGCGCCAGCAGTCACAGGACCTCTGGGGCCAACGTCCTGACTTTC; CDR3: CASSHRTSGANVLTF
size: -; D: -; length: 14; V: TRBV7-9; J: TRBJ1-4; DNA: TGTGCCAGCAGCTTAAAGCGGACTAATGAAAAACTGTTTTTT; CDR3: CASSLKRTNEKLFF
size: -; D: TRBD1; length: 21; V: TRBV30; J: TRBJ2-1; DNA: TGTGCCTGGAGTTCGGTCCCCAGGGGGCGTTCCGAGAGGGGCCTTTACAATGAGCAGTTCTTC; CDR3: CAWSSVPRGRSERGLYNEQFF
size: -; D: -; length: 15; V: TRBV2; J: TRBJ2-3; DNA: TGTGCCAGCCCGAGGGCGGGGGCGTCCACAGATACGCAGTATTTT; CDR3: CASPRAGASTDTQYF
size: -; D: -; length: 13; V: TRBV2; J: TRBJ2-2; DNA: TGTGCCAGCAGGGCCGGGACCACCGGGGAGCTGTTTTTT; CDR3: CASRAGTTGELFF
size: -; D: -; length: 15; V: TRBV18; J: TRBJ2-2; DNA: TGTGCCAGCTCACCTGAACTAGCCGACACCGGGGAGCTGTTTTTT; CDR3: CASSPELADTGELFF
size: -; D: TRBD1; length: 12; V: TRBV29-1; J: TRBJ2-1; DNA: TGCAGCGTGCAGACAGGGTGGGATGAGCAGTTCTTC; CDR3: CSVQTGWDEQFF
size: -; D: -; length: 16; V: TRBV18; J: TRBJ2-5; DNA: TGTGCCAGCTCACGTCAAGGACCAGGCGGAAGGGAGACCCAGTACTTC; CDR3: CASSRQGPGGRETQYF
size: -; D: -; length: 15; V: TRBV7-9; J: TRBJ2-7; DNA: TGTGCCAGCAGCTTATATCCTGGCAGGGCCTACGAGCAGTACTTC; CDR3: CASSLYPGRAYEQYF
size: few; D: TRBD1; length: 16; V: TRBV19; J: TRBJ1-5; DNA: TGTGCCAGTAGTATCTTAGGACAGGGTGGCAATCAGCCCCAGCATTTT; CDR3: CASSILGQGGNQPQHF
size: -; D: -; length: 11; V: TRBV29-1; J: TRBJ1-2; DNA: TGCAGCCTGGGGGTGGACTATGGCTACACCTTC; CDR3: CSLGVDYGYTF
size: -; D: TRBD1; length: 16; V: TRBV30; J: TRBJ1-5; DNA: TGTGCCTGGAGCCGGGGACAGGGACATAGCAATCAGCCCCAGCATTTT; CDR3: CAWSRGQGHSNQPQHF
size: few; D: -; length: 13; V: TRBV27; J: TRBJ1-4; DNA: TGTGCCAGCAGTTTTTGGGCTAATGAAAAACTGTTTTTT; CDR3: CASSFWANEKLFF
size: once; D: -; length: 10; V: TRBV23-1; J: TRBJ2-7; DNA: TGCGCCAGCAGTGTCGACCCTAGGCCCTTC; CDR3: CASSVDPRPF
size: -; D: TRBD1; length: 12; V: TRBV29-1; J: TRBJ1-1; DNA: TGCAGCGTTTGGGACAGCGCCACTGAAGCTTTCTTT; CDR3: CSVWDSATEAFF
size: -; D: -; length: 14; V: TRBV5-4; J: TRBJ2-5; DNA: TGTGCCAGCAGCTTGGCCCAGACAGGAGGGACCCAGTACTTC; CDR3: CASSLAQTGGTQYF
size: -; D: TRBD1; length: 12; V: TRBV30; J: TRBJ2-4; DNA: TGTGCCTGGGCTGACAGGGTTGACATTCAGTACTTC; CDR3: CAWADRVDIQYF
size: -; D: -; length: 15; V: TRBV6-5; J: TRBJ2-2; DNA: TGTGCCAGCAGCCTTAAATTCCCGAACACCGGGGAGCTGTCTTTT; CDR3: CASSLKFPNTGELSF
size: -; D: -; length: 13; V: TRBV29-1; J: TRBJ2-3; DNA: TGCAGCGTTGCAGGGACCCTCACAGATACGCAGTATTTT; CDR3: CSVAGTLTDTQYF
size: -; D: -; length: 14; V: TRBV7-2; J: TRBJ2-4; DNA: TGTGCCAGCAGCTTAGCATGGGCCAAAAACATTCAGTACTTC; CDR3: CASSLAWAKNIQYF
size: few; D: -; length: 16; V: TRBV7-2; J: TRBJ1-2; DNA: TGTGCCAGCAGAACCGGATATTCAGGGCCTAACTATGGCTACACCTTC; CDR3: CASRTGYSGPNYGYTF
size: -; D: -; length: 13; V: TRBV5-1; J: TRBJ2-3; DNA: TGCGCCAGCAGCTTGGACCTGGACGATACGCAGTATTTT; CDR3: CASSLDLDDTQYF
size: few; D: -; length: 16; V: TRBV4-2; J: TRBJ2-3; DNA: TGTGCCAGCAGCCAAGATCGTTCCAGGCCCACAGATACGCAGTATTTT; CDR3: CASSQDRSRPTDTQYF
size: -; D: TRBD1; length: 13; V: TRBV29-1; J: TRBJ1-2; DNA: TGCAGCGTTTACAGGGGGCCTTTCTATGGCTACACCTTC; CDR3: CSVYRGPFYGYTF
size: -; D: -; length: 11; V: TRBV11-2; J: TRBJ1-2; DNA: TGTGCCAGCAGCTTTGGATCTGGCTACACCTTC; CDR3: CASSFGSGYTF
size: once; D: -; length: 16; V: TRBV2; J: TRBJ2-5; DNA: TGTGCCAGCAGTGAAGCGGGGACTTCTCGGTGGGAGACCCAGTACTTC; CDR3: CASSEAGTSRWETQYF
size: few; D: -; length: 16; V: TRBV6-5; J: TRBJ1-6; DNA: TGTGCCAGCAGTTACTCCCCGGGACGGATTAATTCACCCCTCCACTTT; CDR3: CASSYSPGRINSPLHF
size: -; D: -; length: 14; V: TRBV4-1; J: TRBJ2-5; DNA: TGCGCCAGCAGCCAAGTTAGGACACAAGAGACCCAGTACTTC; CDR3: CASSQVRTQETQYF
size: -; D: TRBD1; length: 16; V: TRBV7-9; J: TRBJ1-2; DNA: TGTGCCAGCAGCTTAGTCTTGACAGGGACCAGTAGTGGCTACACCTTC; CDR3: CASSLVLTGTSSGYTF
size: -; D: -; length: 13; V: TRBV7-9; J: TRBJ2-4; DNA: TGTGCCAGCACCAGGGGTGCCAAAAACATTCAGTACTTC; CDR3: CASTRGAKNIQYF
size: -; D: -; length: 13; V: TRBV18; J: TRBJ2-7; DNA: TGTGCCAGCTCACCAGGTATTAGGGACGAGCAGTACTTC; CDR3: CASSPGIRDEQYF
size: -; D: TRBD2; length: 15; V: TRBV19; J: TRBJ2-3; DNA: TGTGCCAGTAGCCCGGGACTAGCTACTACAGATACGCAGTATTTT; CDR3: CASSPGLATTDTQYF
size: few; D: -; length: 15; V: TRBV2; J: TRBJ2-6; DNA: TGTGCCAGCAGTACGGACGTCTCTGGGGCCAACGTCCTGACTTTC; CDR3: CASSTDVSGANVLTF
size: -; D: -; length: 13; V: TRBV7-2; J: TRBJ1-2; DNA: TGTGCCAGCAGCCTAGCGGCCCAGAGGGGCTACACCTTC; CDR3: CASSLAAQRGYTF
size: few; D: -; length: 17; V: TRBV12-5; J: TRBJ2-1; DNA: TGTGCTAGTGGTTTGGTAAGGACGCAGAGCTCCTACAATGAGCAGTTCTTC; CDR3: CASGLVRTQSSYNEQFF
size: -; D: -; length: 11; V: TRBV7-2; J: TRBJ2-5; DNA: TGTGCCAGCAGCTCCAGCGGGACCCAGTACTTC; CDR3: CASSSSGTQYF
size: -; D: -; length: 13; V: TRBV14; J: TRBJ1-5; DNA: TGTGCCAGCAGCCAAGATCTGAATCAGCCCCAGCATTTT; CDR3: CASSQDLNQPQHF
size: -; D: TRBD1; length: 15; V: TRBV5-1; J: TRBJ2-7; DNA: TGCGCCAGCAGAGATGACAGGGGTGGGGGCGGCGAGCAGTACTTC; CDR3: CASRDDRGGGGEQYF
size: -; D: -; length: 14; V: TRBV5-4; J: TRBJ1-1; DNA: TGTGCCAGCAGCTTGGGTTCAGTGAACACTGAAGCTTTCTTT; CDR3: CASSLGSVNTEAFF
size: -; D: TRBD2; length: 18; V: TRBV7-2; J: TRBJ2-2; DNA: TGTGCCAGCAGCGGATACCCCGGGGAGCGGGGATACACCGGGGAGCTGTTTTTT; CDR3: CASSGYPGERGYTGELFF
size: -; D: -; length: 14; V: TRBV7-2; J: TRBJ2-4; DNA: TGTGCCAGCAGCTTAGGCGGTACCAAAAACATTCAGTACTTC; CDR3: CASSLGGTKNIQYF
size: -; D: -; length: 13; V: TRBV25-1; J: TRBJ2-6; DNA: TGTGCCAGCAGTGCACAGGGACCTGACGTCCTGACTTTC; CDR3: CASSAQGPDVLTF
size: -; D: TRBD1; length: 15; V: TRBV6-5; J: TRBJ2-3; DNA: TGTGCCAGCAGCCGACAGGGAGTCGGCACAGATACGCAGTATTTT; CDR3: CASSRQGVGTDTQYF
size: -; D: TRBD1; length: 14; V: TRBV2; J: TRBJ1-2; DNA: TGTGCCAGCAGAGGGACAGGGGGGAACTATGGCTACACCTTC; CDR3: CASRGTGGNYGYTF